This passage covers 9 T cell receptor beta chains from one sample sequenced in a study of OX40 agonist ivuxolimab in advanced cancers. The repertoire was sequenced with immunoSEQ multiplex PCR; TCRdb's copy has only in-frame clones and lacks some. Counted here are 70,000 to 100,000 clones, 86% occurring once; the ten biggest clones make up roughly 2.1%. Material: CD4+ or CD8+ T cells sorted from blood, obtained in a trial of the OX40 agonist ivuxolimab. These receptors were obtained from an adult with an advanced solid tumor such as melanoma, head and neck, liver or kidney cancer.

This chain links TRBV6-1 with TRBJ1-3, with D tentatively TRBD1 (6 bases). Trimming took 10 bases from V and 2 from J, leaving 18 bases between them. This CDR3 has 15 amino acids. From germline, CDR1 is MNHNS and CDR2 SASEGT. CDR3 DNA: TGTGCCACCGCCCCAAGACAGGACGCTGGAAACACCATATATTTT. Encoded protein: CATAPRQDAGNTIYF.

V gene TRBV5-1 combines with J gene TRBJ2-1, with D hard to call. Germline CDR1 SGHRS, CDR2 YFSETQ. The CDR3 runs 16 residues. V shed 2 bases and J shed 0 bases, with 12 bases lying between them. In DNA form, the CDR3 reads TGCGCCAGCAGCTTAATGCAGCTCGGCTCCTACAATGAGCAGTTCTTC. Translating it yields CASSLMQLGSYNEQFF.

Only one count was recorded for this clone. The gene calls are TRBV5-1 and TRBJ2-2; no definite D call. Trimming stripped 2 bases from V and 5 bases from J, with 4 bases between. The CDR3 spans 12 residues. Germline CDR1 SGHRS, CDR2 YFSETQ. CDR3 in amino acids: CASSFGTGELFF. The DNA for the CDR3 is TGCGCCAGCAGCTTCGGGACCGGGGAGCTGTTTTTT.

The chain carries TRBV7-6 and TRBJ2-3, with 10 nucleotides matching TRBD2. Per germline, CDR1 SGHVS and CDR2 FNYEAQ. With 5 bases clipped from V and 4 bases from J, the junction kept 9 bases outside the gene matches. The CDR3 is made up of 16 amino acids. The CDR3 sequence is CASSVTSGIGADTQYF. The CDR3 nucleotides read TGTGCCAGCAGCGTTACTAGCGGGATAGGAGCAGATACGCAGTATTTT.

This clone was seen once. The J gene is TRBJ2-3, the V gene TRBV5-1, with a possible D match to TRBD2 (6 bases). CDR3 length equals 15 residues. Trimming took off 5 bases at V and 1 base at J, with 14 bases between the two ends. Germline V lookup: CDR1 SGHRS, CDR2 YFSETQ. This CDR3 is CASSLGEVGTDTQYF. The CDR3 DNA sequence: TGCGCCAGCAGTCTCGGGGAGGTGGGCACAGATACGCAGTATTTT.

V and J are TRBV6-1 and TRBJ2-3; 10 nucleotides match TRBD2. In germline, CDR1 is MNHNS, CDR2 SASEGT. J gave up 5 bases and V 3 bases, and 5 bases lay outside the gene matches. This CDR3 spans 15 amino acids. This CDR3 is CASSEASGSVDTQYF. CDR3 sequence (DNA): TGTGCCAGCAGTGAGGCTAGCGGGAGTGTAGATACGCAGTATTTT.

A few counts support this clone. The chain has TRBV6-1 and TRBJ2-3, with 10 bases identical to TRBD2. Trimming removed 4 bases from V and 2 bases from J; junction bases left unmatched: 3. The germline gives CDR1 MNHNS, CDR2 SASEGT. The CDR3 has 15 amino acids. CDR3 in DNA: TGTGCCAGCAGTGGTAGCGGGAGGTCCACAGATACGCAGTATTTT. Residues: CASSGSGRSTDTQYF.

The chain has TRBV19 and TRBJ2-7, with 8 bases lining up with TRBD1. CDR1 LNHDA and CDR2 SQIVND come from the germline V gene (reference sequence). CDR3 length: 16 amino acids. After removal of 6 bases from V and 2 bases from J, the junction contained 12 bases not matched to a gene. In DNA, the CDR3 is TGTGCCAGTAGCACCGCCCCGTCGACAGGGGCCTACGAGCAGTACTTC. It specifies CASSTAPSTGAYEQYF.

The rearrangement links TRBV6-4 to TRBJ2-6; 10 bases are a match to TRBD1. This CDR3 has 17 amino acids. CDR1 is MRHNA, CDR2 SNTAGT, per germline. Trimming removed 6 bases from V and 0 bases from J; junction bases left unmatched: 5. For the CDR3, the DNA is TGTGCCAGCAGAGACAGGGGGCACGGCTCTGGGGCCAACGTCCTGACTTTC. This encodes CASRDRGHGSGANVLTF.